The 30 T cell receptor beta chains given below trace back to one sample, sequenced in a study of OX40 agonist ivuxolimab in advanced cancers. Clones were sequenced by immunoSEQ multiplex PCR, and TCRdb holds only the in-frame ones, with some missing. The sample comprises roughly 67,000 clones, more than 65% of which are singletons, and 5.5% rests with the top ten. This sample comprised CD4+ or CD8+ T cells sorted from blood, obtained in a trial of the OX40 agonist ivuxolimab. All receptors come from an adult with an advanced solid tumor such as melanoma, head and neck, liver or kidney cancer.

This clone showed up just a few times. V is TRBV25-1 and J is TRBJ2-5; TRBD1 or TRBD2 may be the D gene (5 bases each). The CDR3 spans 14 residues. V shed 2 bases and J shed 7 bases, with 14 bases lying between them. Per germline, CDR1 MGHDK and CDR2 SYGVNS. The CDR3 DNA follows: TGTGCCAGCAGTGAAGGGGGACCTAACGGGACCCAGTACTTC. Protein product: CASSEGGPNGTQYF.

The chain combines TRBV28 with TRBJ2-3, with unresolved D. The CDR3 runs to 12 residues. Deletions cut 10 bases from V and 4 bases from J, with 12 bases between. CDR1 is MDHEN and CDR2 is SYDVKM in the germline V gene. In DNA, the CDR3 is TGTGCCACCGACCCTACAGCAGATACGCAGTATTTT. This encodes CATDPTADTQYF.

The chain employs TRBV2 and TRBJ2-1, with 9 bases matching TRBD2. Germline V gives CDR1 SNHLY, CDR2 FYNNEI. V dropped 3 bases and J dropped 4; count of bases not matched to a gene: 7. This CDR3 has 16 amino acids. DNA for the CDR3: TGTGCCAGCAGTGACCCGCGGGAGGGCCTATACAATGAGCAGTTCTTC. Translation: CASSDPREGLYNEQFF.

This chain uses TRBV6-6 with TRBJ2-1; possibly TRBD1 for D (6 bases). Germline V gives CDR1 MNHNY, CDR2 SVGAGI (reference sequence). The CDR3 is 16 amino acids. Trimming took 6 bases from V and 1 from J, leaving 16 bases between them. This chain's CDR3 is CASSPNTGFSYNEQFF. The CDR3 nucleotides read TGTGCCAGCAGCCCTAACACAGGGTTTTCCTACAATGAGCAGTTCTTC.

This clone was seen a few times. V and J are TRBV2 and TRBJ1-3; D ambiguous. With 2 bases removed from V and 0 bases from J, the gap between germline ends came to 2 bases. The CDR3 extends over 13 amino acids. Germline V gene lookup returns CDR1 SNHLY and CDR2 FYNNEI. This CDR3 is CASSELSGNTIYF. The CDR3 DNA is TGTGCCAGCAGTGAACTCTCTGGAAACACCATATATTTT. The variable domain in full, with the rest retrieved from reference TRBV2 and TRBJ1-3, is EPEVTQTPSHQVTQMGQEVILRCVPISNHLYFYWYRQILGQKVEFLVSFYNNEISEKSEIFDDQFSVERPDGSNFTLKIRSTKLEDSAMYFCASSELSGNTIYFGEGSWLTVV.

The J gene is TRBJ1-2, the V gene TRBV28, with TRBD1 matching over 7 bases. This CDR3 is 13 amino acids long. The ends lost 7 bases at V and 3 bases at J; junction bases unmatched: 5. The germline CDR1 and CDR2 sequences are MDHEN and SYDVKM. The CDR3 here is CASIGGGYYGYTF. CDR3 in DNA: TGTGCCAGCATAGGGGGCGGATACTATGGCTACACCTTC.

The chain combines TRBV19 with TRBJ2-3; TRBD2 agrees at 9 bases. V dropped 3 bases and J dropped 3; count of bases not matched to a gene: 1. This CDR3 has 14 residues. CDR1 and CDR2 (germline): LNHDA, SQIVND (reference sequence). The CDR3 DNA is TGTGCCAGTAGTATCCTAGCGGGGACAGATACGCAGTATTTT. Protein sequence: CASSILAGTDTQYF.

CDR3 sequence reads: CASSQYHTDGNTGELFF. As DNA, the CDR3 is TGTGCCAGCAGCCAGTACCACACGGATGGTAACACCGGGGAGCTGTTTTTT. V is TRBV21-1 and J is TRBJ2-2. TRBV21-1 is designated a pseudogene. The CDR3 spans 17 residues.

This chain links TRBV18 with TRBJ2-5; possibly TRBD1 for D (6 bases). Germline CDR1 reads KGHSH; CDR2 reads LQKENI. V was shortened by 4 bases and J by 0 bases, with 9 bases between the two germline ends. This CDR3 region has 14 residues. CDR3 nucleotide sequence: TGTGCCAGCTCACTTAGGACAGACCAAGAGACCCAGTACTTC. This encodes CASSLRTDQETQYF.

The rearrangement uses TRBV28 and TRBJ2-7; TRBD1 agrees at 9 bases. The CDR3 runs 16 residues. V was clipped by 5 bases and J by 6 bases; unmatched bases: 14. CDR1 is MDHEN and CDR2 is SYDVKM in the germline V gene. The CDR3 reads CASSPVSGTGFLEQYF. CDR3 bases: TGTGCCAGCAGTCCTGTCTCCGGGACAGGGTTCCTCGAGCAGTACTTC. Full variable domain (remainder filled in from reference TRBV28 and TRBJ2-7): DVKVTQSSRYLVKRTGEKVFLECVQDMDHENMFWYRQDPGLGLRLIYFSYDVKMKEKGDIPEGYSVSREKKERFSLILESASTNQTSMYLCASSPVSGTGFLEQYFGPGTRLTVT.

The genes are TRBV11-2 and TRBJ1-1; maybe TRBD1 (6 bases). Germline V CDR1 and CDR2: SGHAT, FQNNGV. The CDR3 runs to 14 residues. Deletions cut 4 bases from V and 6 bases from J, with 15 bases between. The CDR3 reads CASSSLGGLAEAFF. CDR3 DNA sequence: TGTGCCAGCAGCTCCCTGGGGGGGCTTGCTGAAGCTTTCTTT.

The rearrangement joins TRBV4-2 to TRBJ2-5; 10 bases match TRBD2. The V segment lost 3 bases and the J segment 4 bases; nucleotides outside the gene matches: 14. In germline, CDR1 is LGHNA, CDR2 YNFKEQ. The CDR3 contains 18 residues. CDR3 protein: CASSQGGAAGGSLETQYF. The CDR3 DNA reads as TGTGCCAGCAGCCAGGGGGGGGCAGCGGGAGGGTCTCTAGAGACCCAGTACTTC.

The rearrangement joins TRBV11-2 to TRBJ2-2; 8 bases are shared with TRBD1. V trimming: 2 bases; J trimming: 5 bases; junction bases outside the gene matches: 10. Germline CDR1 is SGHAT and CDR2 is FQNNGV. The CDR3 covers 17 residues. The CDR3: CASSLRRQGARTGELFF. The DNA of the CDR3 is TGTGCCAGCAGCTTACGACGGCAGGGGGCTCGGACCGGGGAGCTGTTTTTT.

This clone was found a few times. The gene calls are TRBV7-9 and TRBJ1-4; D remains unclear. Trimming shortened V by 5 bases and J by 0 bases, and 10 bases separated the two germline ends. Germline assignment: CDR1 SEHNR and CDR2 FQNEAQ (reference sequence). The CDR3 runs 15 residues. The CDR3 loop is CASSPGGSTNEKLFF. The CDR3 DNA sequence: TGTGCCAGCAGCCCCGGCGGTTCAACTAATGAAAAACTGTTTTTT.

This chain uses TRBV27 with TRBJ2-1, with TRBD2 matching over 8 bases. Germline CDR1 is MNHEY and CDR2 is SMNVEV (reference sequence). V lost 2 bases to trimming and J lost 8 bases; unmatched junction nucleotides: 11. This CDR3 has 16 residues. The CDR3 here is CASSLRWGLDWDEQFF. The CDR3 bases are TGTGCCAGCAGTTTAAGATGGGGACTAGATTGGGATGAGCAGTTCTTC.

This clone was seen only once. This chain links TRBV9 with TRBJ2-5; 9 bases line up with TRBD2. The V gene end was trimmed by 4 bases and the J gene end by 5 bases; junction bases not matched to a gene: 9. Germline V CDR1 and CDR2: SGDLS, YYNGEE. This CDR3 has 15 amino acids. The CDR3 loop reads CASSPSGLARETQYF. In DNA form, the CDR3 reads TGTGCCAGCAGCCCCTCGGGACTAGCTCGGGAGACCCAGTACTTC.

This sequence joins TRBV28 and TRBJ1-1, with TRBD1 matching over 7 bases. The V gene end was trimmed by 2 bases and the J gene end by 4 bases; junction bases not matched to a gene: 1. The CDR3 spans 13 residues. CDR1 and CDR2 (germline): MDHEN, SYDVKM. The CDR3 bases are TGTGCCAGCAGTTTAAACAGGGGCACTGAAGCTTTCTTT. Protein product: CASSLNRGTEAFF.

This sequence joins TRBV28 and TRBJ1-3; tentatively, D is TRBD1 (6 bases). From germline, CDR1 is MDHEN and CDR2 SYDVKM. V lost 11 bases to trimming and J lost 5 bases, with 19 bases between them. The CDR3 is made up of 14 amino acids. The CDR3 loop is CASLGGGGRNTIYF. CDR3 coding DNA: TGTGCCTCCCTGGGTGGGGGCGGGAGAAACACCATATATTTT.

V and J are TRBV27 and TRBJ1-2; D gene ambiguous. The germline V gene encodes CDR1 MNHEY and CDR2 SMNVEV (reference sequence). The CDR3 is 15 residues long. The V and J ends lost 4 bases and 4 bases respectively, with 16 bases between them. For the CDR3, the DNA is TGTGCCAGCAGTTCGAACCCACTATTCTCCTATGGCTACACCTTC. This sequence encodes CASSSNPLFSYGYTF.

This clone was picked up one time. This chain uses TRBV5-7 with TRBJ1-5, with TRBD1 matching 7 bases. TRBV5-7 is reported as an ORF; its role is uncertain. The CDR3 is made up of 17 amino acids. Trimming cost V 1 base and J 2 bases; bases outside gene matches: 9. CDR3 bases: TGTGCCAGCAGCTTGCCCCTGACAGGGAAATGCAATCAGCCCCAGCATTTT. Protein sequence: CASSLPLTGKCNQPQHF.

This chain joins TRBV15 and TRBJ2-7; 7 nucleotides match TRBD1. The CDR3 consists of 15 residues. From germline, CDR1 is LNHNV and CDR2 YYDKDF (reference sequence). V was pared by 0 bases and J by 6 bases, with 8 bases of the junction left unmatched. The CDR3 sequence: CATSRDQGGAGEQYF. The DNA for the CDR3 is TGTGCCACCAGCAGAGATCAAGGGGGCGCGGGCGAGCAGTACTTC. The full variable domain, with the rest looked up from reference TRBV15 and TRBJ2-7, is DAMVIQNPRYQVTQFGKPVTLSCSQTLNHNVMYWYQQKSSQAPKLLFHYYDKDFNNEADTPDNFQSRRPNTSFCFLDIRSPGLGDTAMYLCATSRDQGGAGEQYFGPGTRLTVT.

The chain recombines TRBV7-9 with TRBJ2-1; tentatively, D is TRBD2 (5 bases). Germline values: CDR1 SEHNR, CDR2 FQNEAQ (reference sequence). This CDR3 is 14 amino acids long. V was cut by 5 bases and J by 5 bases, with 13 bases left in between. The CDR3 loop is CASSQGGPNNEQFF. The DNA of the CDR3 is TGTGCCAGCAGCCAAGGAGGACCGAACAATGAGCAGTTCTTC. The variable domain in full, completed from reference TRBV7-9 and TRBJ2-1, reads DTGVSQNPRHKITKRGQNVTFRCDPISEHNRLYWYRQTLGQGPEFLTYFQNEAQLEKSRLLSDRFSAERPKGSFSTLEIQRTEQGDSAMYLCASSQGGPNNEQFFGPGTRLTVL.

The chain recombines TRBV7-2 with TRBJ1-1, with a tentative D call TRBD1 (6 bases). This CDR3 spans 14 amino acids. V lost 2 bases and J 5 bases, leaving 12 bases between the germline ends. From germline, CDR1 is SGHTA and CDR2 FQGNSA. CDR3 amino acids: CASSLRGRGTEAFF. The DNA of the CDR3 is TGTGCCAGCAGCTTACGGGGGCGAGGGACTGAAGCTTTCTTT.

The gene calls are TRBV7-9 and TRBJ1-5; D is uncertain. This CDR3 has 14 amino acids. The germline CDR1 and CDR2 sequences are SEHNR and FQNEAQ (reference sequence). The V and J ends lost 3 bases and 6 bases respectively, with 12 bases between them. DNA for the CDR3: TGTGCCAGCAGCTTGGGAGGGAGTCGTCAGCCCCAGCATTTT. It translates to CASSLGGSRQPQHF.

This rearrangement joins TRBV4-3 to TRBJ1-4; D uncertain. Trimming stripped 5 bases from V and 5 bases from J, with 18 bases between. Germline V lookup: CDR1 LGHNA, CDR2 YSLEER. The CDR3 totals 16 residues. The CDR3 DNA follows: TGCGCCAGCAGCTACACGAGGACGGCTTTAAATGAAAAACTGTTTTTT. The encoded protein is CASSYTRTALNEKLFF.

The CDR3 sequence: CASSLVRFFSGNTIYF. Here the CDR3 DNA reads TGTGCCAGCAGCTTAGTCAGGTTCTTCTCTGGAAACACCATATATTTT. This chain uses TRBV7-8 with TRBJ1-3, with D uncertain. This CDR3 region has 16 residues. Germline V gene lookup returns CDR1 SGHVS and CDR2 FQNEAQ. V shed 1 base and J shed 0 bases, with 10 bases lying between them.

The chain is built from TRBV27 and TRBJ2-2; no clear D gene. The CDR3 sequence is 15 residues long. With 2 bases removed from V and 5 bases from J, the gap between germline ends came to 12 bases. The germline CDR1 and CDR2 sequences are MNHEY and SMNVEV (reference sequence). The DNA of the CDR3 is TGTGCCAGCAGTTTACTGGGGAAACTAACCGGGGAGCTGTTTTTT. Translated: CASSLLGKLTGELFF.

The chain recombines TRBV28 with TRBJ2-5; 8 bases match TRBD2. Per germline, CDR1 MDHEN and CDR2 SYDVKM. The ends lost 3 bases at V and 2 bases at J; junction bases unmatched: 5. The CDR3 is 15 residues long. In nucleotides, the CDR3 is TGTGCCAGCAGTTTTTTGCGGGAGGTACAAGAGACCCAGTACTTC. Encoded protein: CASSFLREVQETQYF.

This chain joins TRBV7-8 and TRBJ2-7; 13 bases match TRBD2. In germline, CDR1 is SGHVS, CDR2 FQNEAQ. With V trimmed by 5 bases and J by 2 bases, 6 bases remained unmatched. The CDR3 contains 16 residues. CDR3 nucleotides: TGTGCCAGCAGCCCGGGGACTAGCGGGGTAACCTACGAGCAGTACTTC. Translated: CASSPGTSGVTYEQYF.

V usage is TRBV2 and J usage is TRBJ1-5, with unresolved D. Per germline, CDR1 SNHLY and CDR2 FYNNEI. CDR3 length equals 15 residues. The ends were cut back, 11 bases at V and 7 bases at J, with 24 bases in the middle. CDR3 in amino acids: CACQQWTTLGQPQHF. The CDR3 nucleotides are TGTGCCTGCCAGCAGTGGACCACATTAGGGCAGCCCCAGCATTTT.